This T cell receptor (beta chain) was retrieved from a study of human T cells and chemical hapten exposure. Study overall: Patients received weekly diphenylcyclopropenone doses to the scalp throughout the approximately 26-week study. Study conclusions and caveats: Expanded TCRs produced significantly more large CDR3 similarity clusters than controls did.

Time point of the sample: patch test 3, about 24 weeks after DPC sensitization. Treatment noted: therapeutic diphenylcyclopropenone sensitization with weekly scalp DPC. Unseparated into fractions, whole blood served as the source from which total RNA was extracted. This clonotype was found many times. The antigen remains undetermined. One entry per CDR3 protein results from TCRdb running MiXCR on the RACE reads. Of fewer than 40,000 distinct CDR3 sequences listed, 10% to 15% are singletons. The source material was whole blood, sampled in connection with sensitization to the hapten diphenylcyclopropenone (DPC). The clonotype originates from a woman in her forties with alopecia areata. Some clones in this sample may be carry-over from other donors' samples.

This chain's CDR3 is CASSPRRRGETQYF. The CDR3 region has the DNA TGTGCCAGCTCACCGAGGCGGAGGGGCGAGACCCAGTACTTC. The V call is TRBV18, the J call TRBJ2-5; tentative D call: TRBD2 (6 bases). The germline CDR1 and CDR2 sequences are KGHSH and LQKENI. Between the trimmed V and J ends, which lost 3 bases and 5 bases, there was a span of 13 bases. CDR3 size: 14 residues.